The rows below give T cell receptor beta chains drawn from one sample of a study of post-analysis software for immune sequencing data. TCRdb redid the calling of the PCR reads with MiXCR, one entry per CDR3 protein. This sample has 650,000 to 900,000 distinct CDR3 sequences, with just over 45% found just once. Sequenced: blood. Receptors originate from a girl aged 5-17 years with multiple sclerosis. The CDR3 runs from the conserved cysteine through the conserved F or W. D genes are given only for firm matches. The listing skips clone size in some rows; elsewhere it reads once, few, many or a size class.

len,abundance,d_gene,v_gene,j_gene,CDR3nt,CDR3aa
13,.,.,TRBV27,TRBJ1-1,TGTGCCAGCAGTTTATCGATAACGACTGAAGCTTTCTTT,CASSLSITTEAFF
15,.,TRBD1,TRBV6-5,TRBJ2-7,TGTGCCAGCAGGTCCCGGGACAGGGATTCCTACGAGCAGTACTTC,CASRSRDRDSYEQYF
14,few,TRBD1,TRBV28,TRBJ2-3,TGTGCCAGCAGCAGGACAGGGACCGCAGATACGCAGTATTTT,CASSRTGTADTQYF
15,.,.,TRBV6-6,TRBJ1-1,TGTGCCAGCAGTCCTTCCTTCCCTCTGGGGACTGAAGCTTTCTTT,CASSPSFPLGTEAFF
15,.,.,TRBV20-1,TRBJ1-5,TGCAGTGCTAGTATGGGTGGGGGGAGCAATCAGCCCCAGCATTTT,CSASMGGGSNQPQHF
15,.,TRBD1,TRBV12-3/TRBV12-4,TRBJ1-5,TGTGCCAGCAGTTCCATGGGACAGGGGAATCAGCCCCAGCATTTT,CASSSMGQGNQPQHF
14,.,.,TRBV20-1,TRBJ2-1,TGCAGTGCTAGAGTACTAGTGCTTTACAATGAGCAGTTCTTC,CSARVLVLYNEQFF
16,.,.,TRBV12-3/TRBV12-4,TRBJ2-6,TGTGCCAGCAGCCTAGGGGGTTACTCTGGGGCCAACGTCCTGACTTTC,CASSLGGYSGANVLTF
15,.,TRBD2,TRBV27,TRBJ2-5,TGTGCCAGCAGCCCTGGGAGGGGCCCCCAAGAGACCCAGTACTTC,CASSPGRGPQETQYF
15,.,TRBD1,TRBV6-5,TRBJ2-7,TGTGCCAGCAGTTACGCAGGGACAGGCGACTACGAGCAGTACTTC,CASSYAGTGDYEQYF
15,.,.,TRBV7-2,TRBJ2-5,TGTGCCAGCAGCCAACAGGGACTGTCGCAAGAGACCCAGTACTTC,CASSQQGLSQETQYF
16,.,.,TRBV12-3/TRBV12-4,TRBJ1-5,TGTGCCAGCAGCCTTGGAGACGTCCCCCAACGGCAGCCCCAGCATTTT,CASSLGDVPQRQPQHF
16,few,TRBD2,TRBV7-3,TRBJ2-1,TGTGCCAGCAGCTCGTCAAGCGGGGCTGCCTACAATGAGCAGTTCTTC,CASSSSSGAAYNEQFF
16,.,TRBD1,TRBV15,TRBJ2-5,TGTGCCACCAGCAGAGGAAAGACAGGGATAGGGGAGACCCAGTACTTC,CATSRGKTGIGETQYF
14,.,.,TRBV27,TRBJ1-6,TGTGCCAGCATGGGTGTCCCCTATAATTCACCCCTCCACTTT,CASMGVPYNSPLHF
15,.,TRBD1,TRBV7-8,TRBJ2-5,TGTGCCAGCAGCCCTACCGGGACAGGGCCTTTGACCCAGTACTTC,CASSPTGTGPLTQYF
13,few,.,TRBV20-1,TRBJ2-7,TGCAGTGCTAGGCGTCAGGTGGGGCTCGAGCAGTACTTC,CSARRQVGLEQYF
14,.,.,TRBV6-5,TRBJ1-1,TGTGCCAGCAGTTACTTCCGGGGGTACGGTGAAGCTTTCTTT,CASSYFRGYGEAFF
15,.,.,TRBV7-3,TRBJ2-3,TGTGCCAGCAGCGCTCTCGGCGCCGGCCCAGATACGCAGTATTTT,CASSALGAGPDTQYF
13,few,.,TRBV29-1,TRBJ2-1,TGCAGCTCCGGAGGGGGAGGGCTGTTTGAGCAGTTCTTC,CSSGGGGLFEQFF
13,.,.,TRBV15,TRBJ1-2,TGTGCCACCAGCAGCTGGGGAAAGCGTGGCTACACCTTC,CATSSWGKRGYTF
13,.,.,TRBV5-1,TRBJ2-3,TGCGCCAGCAGCGAGGACTTCACAGATACGCAGTATTTT,CASSEDFTDTQYF
14,few,TRBD2,TRBV20-1,TRBJ2-3,TGCAGTGCTGTTCCGGGACTATACACAGATACGCAGTATTTT,CSAVPGLYTDTQYF
15,.,.,TRBV29-1,TRBJ2-7,TGCGGCGTTGACCGGCGGGGTACAGAGAACTACGAGCAGTACTTC,CGVDRRGTENYEQYF
16,.,TRBD1,TRBV7-6,TRBJ2-7,TGTGCCAGCAGCTTAAGGGGACAGGGCCGGATCTACGAGCAGTACTTC,CASSLRGQGRIYEQYF
15,.,.,TRBV27,TRBJ1-6,TGTGCCAGCAGTTTAGGTCCAGCTAATAATTCACCCCTCCACTTT,CASSLGPANNSPLHF
14,.,TRBD1,TRBV20-1,TRBJ2-7,TGCAGTGCTAGCAATGCGAGGGGGCAGCACGAGCAGTACTTC,CSASNARGQHEQYF
13,.,.,TRBV29-1,TRBJ1-1,TGCAGCGTGGCCCTGGGCGGGACCACTGAAGCTTTCTTT,CSVALGGTTEAFF
15,.,TRBD1,TRBV4-2,TRBJ2-7,TGTGCCAGCAGCCTTTATCCCGGGACAGGGGTCGAGCAGTACTTC,CASSLYPGTGVEQYF
15,few,TRBD2,TRBV5-6,TRBJ2-7,TGTGCCAGCAGCCCCACTAGCGGGAGTCTCTACGAGCAGTACTTC,CASSPTSGSLYEQYF
18,.,.,TRBV7-3,TRBJ2-1,TGTGCCAGCAGCCTTAATCCGCCCCTAGCGAGCTCCTACAATGAGCAGTTCTTC,CASSLNPPLASSYNEQFF
15,.,TRBD2,TRBV3-1,TRBJ2-1,TGTGCCAGCAGCCAAGAACGGGAGGGATACAATGAGCAGTTCTTC,CASSQEREGYNEQFF
15,few,TRBD1,TRBV12-3/TRBV12-4,TRBJ2-3,TGTGCCAGCAGTTTGAACAGGGGAAGCACAGATACGCAGTATTTT,CASSLNRGSTDTQYF
11,.,.,TRBV10-1,TRBJ2-7,TGCGCCAGCAGTGACGATCTCGAGCAGTACTTC,CASSDDLEQYF
13,.,.,TRBV5-6,TRBJ2-3,TGTGCCAGCAGCTTGGCGGAGGGGGATACGCAGTATTTT,CASSLAEGDTQYF
12,.,.,TRBV6-9,TRBJ1-4,TGTGCCAGCAGCCACGGACCGGAAAAACTGTTTTTT,CASSHGPEKLFF
15,.,TRBD2,TRBV6-4,TRBJ2-3,TGTGCCAGCAGTGACAAAGCGGGAGGCACAGATACGCAGTATTTT,CASSDKAGGTDTQYF
12,.,.,TRBV12-3/TRBV12-4,TRBJ1-2,TGTGCCAGCAGATACCAGTTGCGGGGCTACACCTTC,CASRYQLRGYTF
17,.,TRBD1,TRBV5-1,TRBJ1-1,TGCGCCAGCAGCTTGCGGGGACAGGTCGTAACGAGCACTGAAGCTTTCTTT,CASSLRGQVVTSTEAFF
17,.,TRBD2,TRBV5-1,TRBJ2-3,TGCGCCAGCAGCTGGGGCCTTGGGACTAGCGGGGGAGATACGCAGTATTTT,CASSWGLGTSGGDTQYF
13,.,.,TRBV28,TRBJ2-7,TGTGCCAGCAGCTCCTTCTTGGTGGGCGAGCAGTACTTC,CASSSFLVGEQYF
12,.,.,TRBV29-1,TRBJ2-3,TGCAGCATAAGACTAGTGGGAGATACGCAGTATTTT,CSIRLVGDTQYF
13,few,.,TRBV7-9,TRBJ1-2,TGTGCCAGCAGCTTAGAAGATAACTATGGCTACACCTTC,CASSLEDNYGYTF